Sequencing of this T cell receptor beta chain was carried out in a study of T cell changes during pregnancy in multiple sclerosis. The method was immunoSEQ multiplex PCR; TCRdb's version includes in-frame clones alone and lacks a portion of them. The table shows tens of thousands of clones, with about 88% occurring only once. This TCR was recovered from a female donor in good health, enrolled as a control in a pregnancy study. Sequenced material: CD8+ T cells from peripheral blood mononuclear cells, taken after pregnancy.

CDR3 residues: CASSLEAQGSYEQYF. The CDR3 region has the DNA TGTGCCAGCAGCTTAGAGGCACAGGGGTCCTACGAGCAGTACTTC. V is TRBV7-6 and J is TRBJ2-7; TRBD1 matches 7 bases. Germline V gene lookup returns CDR1 SGHVS and CDR2 FNYEAQ. The trim removed 1 base at V and 1 base at J, leaving 4 bases unmatched. The CDR3 is 15 amino acids. The full variable domain, its missing parts supplied by reference TRBV7-6 and TRBJ2-7, is GAGVSQSPRYKVTKRGQDVALRCDPISGHVSLYWYRQALGQGPEFLTYFNYEAQQDKSGLPNDRFSAERPEGSISTLTIQRTEQRDSAMYRCASSLEAQGSYEQYFGPGTRLTVT.